This T cell receptor (beta chain) stems from a study of CD8 T cells in Susac syndrome. As for the study in general: Within the sequenced Susac syndrome patient group, more than 5 exhibited active disease and roughly 8 were in remission. Patients with Susac syndrome had blood drawn and were at that point therapy-naive, on corticosteroids, or on intravenous immunoglobulin alone. General observations from the study: Susac syndrome CD4+ T cell repertoires showed no clonal expansion.

As concerns this clonotype: Its specificity is not known.

TCR beta sequences were obtained from blood CD8+ and CD4+ T cells. Reverse transcription of roughly 0.5 to 1 ug RNA was carried out with random hexamers. TCRdb re-called the immunoSEQ multiplex PCR reads with MiXCR, one entry per CDR3 protein. The repertoire consists of about 120,000 distinct CDR3 sequences, with roughly 95% occurring once and the leading ten covering approximately 0.15%. The sample was CD4+ T cells from PBMCs. This TCR came from a human donor with Susac syndrome.

DNA for the CDR3: TGTGCCAGCAGTGAATTTACAGTTGCGTGGGAGCAGTACTTC. Amino acids: CASSEFTVAWEQYF. V usage is TRBV2 and J usage is TRBJ2-7, with unresolved D. The CDR3 spans 14 residues. Germline lookup yields CDR1 SNHLY and CDR2 FYNNEI. Trimming left V 2 bases short and J 7 bases short, with 15 bases between. Together with reference TRBV2 and TRBJ2-7, the CDR3 gives the full variable domain: EPEVTQTPSHQVTQMGQEVILRCVPISNHLYFYWYRQILGQKVEFLVSFYNNEISEKSEIFDDQFSVERPDGSNFTLKIRSTKLEDSAMYFCASSEFTVAWEQYFGPGTRLTVT.